The clone carrying this T cell receptor beta chain has more than one count but fewer than ten. This entry is derived from a study of blood T cells in healthy people across ages. V was pared by 6 bases and J by 1 base, with 9 bases between. The CDR3 runs 13 residues. Germline V gives CDR1 SGDLS, CDR2 YYNGEE. The authors ran a second PCR of about 7 to 11 cycles using a sample-barcoded 5' primer and a J-beta primer mix. MiXCR, run by TCRdb on the 5' RACE reads, gives a single entry per CDR3 protein. The sample has hundreds of thousands of distinct CDR3 sequences, 25% to 35% seen once. The V call is TRBV9, the J call TRBJ2-3; D perhaps matches TRBD1 (6 bases). The sequenced sample consisted of blood. This TCR derives from an elderly woman in good health. For the CDR3, the DNA is TGTGCCAGCAAAGAGGGGGGCACAGATACGCAGTATTTT. Amino acid sequence: CASKEGGTDTQYF.